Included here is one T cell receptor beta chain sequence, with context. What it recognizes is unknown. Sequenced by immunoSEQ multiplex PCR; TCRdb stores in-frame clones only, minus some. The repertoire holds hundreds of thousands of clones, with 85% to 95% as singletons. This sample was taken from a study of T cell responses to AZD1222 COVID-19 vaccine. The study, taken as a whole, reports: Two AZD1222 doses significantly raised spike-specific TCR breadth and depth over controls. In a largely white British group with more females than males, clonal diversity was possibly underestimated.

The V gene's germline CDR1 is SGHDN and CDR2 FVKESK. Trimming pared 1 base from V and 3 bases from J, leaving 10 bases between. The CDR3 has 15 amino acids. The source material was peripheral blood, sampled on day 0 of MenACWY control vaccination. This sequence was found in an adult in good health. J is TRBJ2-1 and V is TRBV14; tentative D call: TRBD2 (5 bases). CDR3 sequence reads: CASSQGSGFYNEQFF. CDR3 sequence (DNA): TGTGCCAGCAGCCAAGGCAGCGGATTCTACAATGAGCAGTTCTTC. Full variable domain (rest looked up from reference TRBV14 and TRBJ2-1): EAGVTQFPSHSVIEKGQTVTLRCDPISGHDNLYWYRRVMGKEIKFLLHFVKESKQDESGMPNNRFLAERTGGTYSTLKVQPAELEDSGVYFCASSQGSGFYNEQFFGPGTRLTVL.